The 2 T cell receptor beta chains below were found in one sample sequenced in a study of T-cell memory formation after mild COVID-19. One entry per CDR3 protein, called by TCRdb with MiXCR from the 5' RACE reads. The sample shows 350,000 to 400,000 distinct CDR3 sequences, 13% to 15% of them seen only once. Input material: PBMCs or a T cell subset sorted from them (not recorded which). These receptors were collected from a man aged 18 to 30 who had mild COVID-19 (a few samples of this study predate the infection). Cell type and time point are not known.

J is TRBJ2-3 and V is TRBV5-1, with D perhaps matching TRBD1 or TRBD2 (5 bases each). Deletions cut 4 bases from V and 5 bases from J, with 11 bases between. CDR1 and CDR2 from the germline V gene are SGHRS and YFSETQ. There are 13 residues in the CDR3. CDR3 protein: CASSRGPQDTQYF. In DNA form, the CDR3 reads TGCGCCAGCAGCCGGGGACCCCAAGATACGCAGTATTTT.

This clonotype turned up a few times. The chain is built from TRBV20-1 and TRBJ2-3, with 13 bases aligning to TRBD2. The CDR3 contains 14 residues. Germline V gene sequence: CDR1 DFQATT, CDR2 SNEGSKA (reference sequence). Trimming removed 7 bases from V and 5 bases from J; junction bases left unmatched: 6. For the CDR3, the DNA is TGCAGTGGGACTAGCGGGGGAGGGGGAGATACGCAGTATTTT. This sequence encodes CSGTSGGGGDTQYF.